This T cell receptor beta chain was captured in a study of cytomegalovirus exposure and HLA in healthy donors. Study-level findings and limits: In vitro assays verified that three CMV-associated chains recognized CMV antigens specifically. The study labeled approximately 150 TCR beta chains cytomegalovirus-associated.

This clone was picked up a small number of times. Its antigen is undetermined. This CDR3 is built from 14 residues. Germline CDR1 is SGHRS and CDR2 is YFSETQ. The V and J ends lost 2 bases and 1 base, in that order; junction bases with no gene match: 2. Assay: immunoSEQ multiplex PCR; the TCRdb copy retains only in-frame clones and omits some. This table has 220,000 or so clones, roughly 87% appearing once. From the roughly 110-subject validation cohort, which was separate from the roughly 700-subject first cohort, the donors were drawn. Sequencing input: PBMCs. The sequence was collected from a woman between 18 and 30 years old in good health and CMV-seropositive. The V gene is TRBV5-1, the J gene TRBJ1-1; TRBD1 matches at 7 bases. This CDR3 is CASSFRTGNTEAFF. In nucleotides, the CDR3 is TGCGCCAGCAGCTTCCGGACAGGGAACACTGAAGCTTTCTTT.